The 17 T cell receptor beta chains below all came from one sample that was sequenced in a study of blood T cells in healthy people across ages. Alongside a J-beta primer mix, a sample-barcoded 5' primer served in a second PCR lasting roughly 6 to 12 cycles. TCRdb called the 5' RACE reads again in MiXCR, with one record for every CDR3 protein. This sample yields 1.4 million to 1.5 million distinct CDR3 sequences, of which around 39% are seen a single time; 7% to 9.5% belongs to the top ten. The sequencing sample was made of blood. The receptors derive from a woman between 18 and 29 years old in good health.

Concerning this clonotype: At one boundary the junction diverges from the germline segment, which might be a read error. CDR3 nucleotide sequence: TGTGCCAGCAGCCGAACGCAGGCCTTGAACACTGGAGCTTTCTTT. It specifies CASSRTQALNTGAFF. The chain joins TRBV11-2 to TRBJ1-1; D gene uncertain. This CDR3 has 15 residues. The V gene's germline CDR1 is SGHAT and CDR2 FQNNGV.

The chain carries TRBV6-1 and TRBJ2-3; 7 bases are a match to TRBD1. This CDR3 region has 16 residues. CDR1 and CDR2 (germline): MNHNS, SASEGT. The J segment lost 1 base and the V segment lost 1 base, leaving 5 bases of the junction unmatched. For the CDR3, the DNA is TGTGCCAGCAGTGAAGTTAGGGGGCTCCGCACAGATACGCAGTATTTT. Translation gives CASSEVRGLRTDTQYF.

The genes are TRBV20-1 and TRBJ2-7; possibly TRBD1 for D (5 bases). The CDR3 covers 13 residues. In germline, CDR1 is DFQATT, CDR2 SNEGSKA (reference sequence). V lost 1 base, J lost 7 bases, and 14 bases lay in between. CDR3 sequence reads: CSARVMQGNEQYF. The CDR3 nucleotides read TGCAGTGCTAGAGTGATGCAGGGCAATGAGCAGTACTTC.

This rearrangement joins TRBV20-1 to TRBJ2-5; maybe TRBD1 (6 bases). Trimming took off 7 bases at V and 5 bases at J, with 14 bases between the two ends. Germline values: CDR1 DFQATT, CDR2 SNEGSKA (reference sequence). CDR3 length equals 12 residues. CDR3 residues: CSVFTGSETQYF. Written as DNA, the CDR3 is TGCAGTGTATTCACAGGGTCGGAGACCCAGTACTTC.

The V call is TRBV20-1, the J call TRBJ2-7; possible D gene TRBD2, 6 bases. Trimming took off 3 bases at V and 2 bases at J, with 8 bases between the two ends. Germline CDR1 and CDR2: DFQATT and SNEGSKA (reference sequence). CDR3 length: 12 residues. The CDR3 bases are TGCAGTGCTAGCTCGGGGGCCTACGAGCAGTACTTC. Translated, it gives CSASSGAYEQYF.

This clonotype was picked up a small number of times. V and J are TRBV6-1 and TRBJ2-1, with TRBD2 identical over 14 bases. This CDR3 spans 17 amino acids. Trimming at V came to 5 bases and at J to 3 bases, leaving 6 bases not matched to a gene. Germline CDR1 and CDR2: MNHNS and SASEGT. This CDR3 is CASSTLGTSGSYNEQFF. As DNA, the CDR3 is TGTGCCAGCAGTACCCTCGGGACTAGCGGGAGCTACAATGAGCAGTTCTTC.

This clonotype occurred a few times. The chain uses TRBV21-1 and TRBJ2-3; the table's D gene call, TRBD1, was not cross checked with the DNA. TRBV21-1 is deemed a pseudogene. The CDR3 has 17 amino acids. The CDR3 reads CASSKARDRMTPDTQYF. For the CDR3, the DNA is TGTGCCAGCAGCAAAGCACGGGACAGGATGACGCCAGATACGCAGTATTTT.

The chain carries TRBV30 and TRBJ1-2; TRBD1 matches at 9 bases. Germline V CDR1 and CDR2: GTSNPN, SVGIG (reference sequence). The CDR3 length is 15 residues. The V gene end was trimmed by 2 bases and the J gene end by 3 bases; junction bases not matched to a gene: 7. CDR3 bases: TGTGCCTGGAGTCTCCTCCGGGACAGGGACTATGGCTACACCTTC. Translating it yields CAWSLLRDRDYGYTF. The whole variable domain, remainder taken from reference TRBV30 and TRBJ1-2, is SQTIHQWPATLVQPVGSPLSLECTVEGTSNPNLYWYRQAAGRGLQLLFYSVGIGQISSEVPQNLSASRPQDRQFILSSKKLLLSDSGFYLCAWSLLRDRDYGYTFGSGTRLTVV.

The chain is built from TRBV21-1 and TRBJ1-2; the table's D call, TRBD1, has no DNA check behind it. TRBV21-1 is listed as a pseudogene. The CDR3 is 15 residues long. DNA for the CDR3: TGTGCCAGCAGCAAGGGGACAGGCGACCCCTATGGCTACACCTTC. Translated: CASSKGTGDPYGYTF.

This chain uses TRBV6-1 with TRBJ2-3; 9 bases line up with TRBD2. V shed 5 bases, J shed 5 bases, and the junction held 8 bases outside the gene matches. The germline V gene has CDR1 MNHNS and CDR2 SASEGT. This CDR3 region has 15 residues. The DNA of the CDR3 is TGTGCCAGCAGTAGTATAGCGGGAGCCGGAGATACGCAGTATTTT. Translating gives CASSSIAGAGDTQYF.

The V and J genes are TRBV4-1 and TRBJ2-3; TRBD2 matches at 9 bases. The V gene's germline CDR1 is MGHRA and CDR2 YSYEKL. V was clipped by 1 base and J by 2 bases; unmatched bases: 13. The CDR3 length is 19 residues. CDR3: CASSQGVPAGGLTTDTQYF. The CDR3 DNA follows: TGCGCCAGCAGCCAAGGAGTGCCAGCGGGAGGCCTCACCACAGATACGCAGTATTTT.

The chain links TRBV6-1 to TRBJ2-1; TRBD2 might be the D (5 bases). Germline lookup yields CDR1 MNHNS and CDR2 SASEGT. Trimming stripped 2 bases from V and 0 bases from J, with 11 bases between. This CDR3 has 16 residues. The CDR3 loop reads CASSEPGVSSYNEQFF. Here the CDR3 DNA reads TGTGCCAGCAGTGAACCCGGGGTAAGCTCCTACAATGAGCAGTTCTTC.

About this clonotype: Just one base apart from a much larger clone, this may be a read error. The chain combines TRBV6-2 or TRBV6-3 with TRBJ2-1; D not certain. The J call may be mistaken, given a closer DNA end match to TRBJ2-7. CDR3 size: 15 residues. CDR1 is MNHEY, CDR2 SVGEGT, per germline. CDR3 sequence reads: CASSYYGLTYNEQYF. CDR3 sequence (DNA): TGTGCCAGCAGTTACTACGGGCTAACCTACAATGAGCAGTACTTC.

This sequence joins TRBV24-1 and TRBJ2-3, with 8 nucleotides matching TRBD1. Trimming cost V 4 bases and J 2 bases; bases outside gene matches: 7. The CDR3 consists of 16 residues. Germline values: CDR1 KGHDR, CDR2 SFDVKD. The CDR3 DNA sequence: TGTGCCACCAGTGACCCGGACAGGGAATACACAGATACGCAGTATTTT. The encoded protein is CATSDPDREYTDTQYF.

The rearrangement links TRBV20-1 to TRBJ2-7; D might be TRBD2 (5 bases). This CDR3 region has 13 residues. V was cut by 6 bases and J by 3 bases, with 15 bases left in between. CDR1 and CDR2 from the germline V gene are DFQATT and SNEGSKA (reference sequence). The CDR3 loop reads CSAVAKAVYEQYF. The CDR3 region has the DNA TGCAGTGCCGTAGCGAAGGCCGTCTACGAGCAGTACTTC.

Worth noting for this clonotype: An end of the junction does not agree with germline; a read error may underlie this. CDR3 nucleotides: TGTGCCAGCAGCCCAGGGAGTTGGACAGATACGCTGTATTTT. This sequence encodes CASSPGSWTDTLYF. The V call is TRBV7-9, the J call TRBJ2-3, with D tentatively TRBD1 (6 bases). The CDR3 has 14 amino acids. CDR1 SEHNR and CDR2 FQNEAQ come from the germline V gene (reference sequence).

The chain is built from TRBV28 and TRBJ1-2; TRBD1 agrees at 8 bases. The CDR3 consists of 17 residues. Germline assignment: CDR1 MDHEN and CDR2 SYDVKM. J gave up 4 bases and V 4 bases, and 14 bases lay outside the gene matches. This CDR3 is CASSSGGDRPESYGYTF. The CDR3 DNA sequence: TGTGCCAGCAGTTCCGGGGGGGACAGGCCCGAGAGCTATGGCTACACCTTC.